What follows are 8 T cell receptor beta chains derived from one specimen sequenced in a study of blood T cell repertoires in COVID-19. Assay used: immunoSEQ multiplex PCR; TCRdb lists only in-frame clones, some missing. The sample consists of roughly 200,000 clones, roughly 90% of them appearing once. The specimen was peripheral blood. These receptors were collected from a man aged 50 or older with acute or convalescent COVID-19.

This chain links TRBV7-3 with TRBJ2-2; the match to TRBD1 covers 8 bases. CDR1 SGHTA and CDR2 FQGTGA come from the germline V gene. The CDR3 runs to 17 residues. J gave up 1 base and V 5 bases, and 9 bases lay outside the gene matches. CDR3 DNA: TGTGCCAGCAGCCGACACGCCGGGACAGGGAACACCGGGGAGCTGTTTTTT. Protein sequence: CASSRHAGTGNTGELFF.

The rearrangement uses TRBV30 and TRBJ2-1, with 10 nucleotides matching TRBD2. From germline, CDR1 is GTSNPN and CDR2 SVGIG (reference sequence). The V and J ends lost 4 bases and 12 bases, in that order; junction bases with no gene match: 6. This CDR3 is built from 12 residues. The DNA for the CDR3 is TGTGCCTGGAAGAGGGTAGCGGGGGGGCAGTTCTTC. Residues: CAWKRVAGGQFF.

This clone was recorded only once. This CDR3 reads CATSTGGPETQYF. The CDR3 bases are TGTGCCACCAGCACAGGGGGCCCTGAGACCCAGTACTTC. The V and J genes are TRBV24-1 and TRBJ2-5; 9 bases match TRBD1. The length of the CDR3 is 13 residues. V dropped 7 bases and J dropped 5; count of bases not matched to a gene: 4. Germline V lookup: CDR1 KGHDR, CDR2 SFDVKD.

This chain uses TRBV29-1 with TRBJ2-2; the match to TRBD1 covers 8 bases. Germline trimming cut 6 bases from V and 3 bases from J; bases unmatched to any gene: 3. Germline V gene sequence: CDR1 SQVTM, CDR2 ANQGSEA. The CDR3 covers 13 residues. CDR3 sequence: CSVVDRDTGELFF. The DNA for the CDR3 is TGCAGCGTCGTGGACAGGGACACCGGGGAGCTGTTTTTT.

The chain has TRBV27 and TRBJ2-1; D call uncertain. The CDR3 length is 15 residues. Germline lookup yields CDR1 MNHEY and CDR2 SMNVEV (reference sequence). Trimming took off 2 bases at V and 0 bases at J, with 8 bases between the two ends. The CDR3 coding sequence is TGTGCCAGCAGTTTACAGGCGTTCTCCTACAATGAGCAGTTCTTC. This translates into CASSLQAFSYNEQFF.

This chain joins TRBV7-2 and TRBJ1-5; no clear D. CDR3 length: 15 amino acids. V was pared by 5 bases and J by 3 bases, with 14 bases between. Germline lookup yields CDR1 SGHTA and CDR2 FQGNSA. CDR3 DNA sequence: TGTGCCAGCAGCCCAGTAGCCCGTGTCAATCAGCCCCAGCATTTT. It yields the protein CASSPVARVNQPQHF.

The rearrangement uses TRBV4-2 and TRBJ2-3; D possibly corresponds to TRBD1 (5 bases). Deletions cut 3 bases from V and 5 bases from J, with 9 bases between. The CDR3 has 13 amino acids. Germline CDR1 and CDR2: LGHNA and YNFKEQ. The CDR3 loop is CASSQTREDTQYF. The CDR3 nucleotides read TGTGCCAGCAGCCAGACCAGGGAAGATACGCAGTATTTT.

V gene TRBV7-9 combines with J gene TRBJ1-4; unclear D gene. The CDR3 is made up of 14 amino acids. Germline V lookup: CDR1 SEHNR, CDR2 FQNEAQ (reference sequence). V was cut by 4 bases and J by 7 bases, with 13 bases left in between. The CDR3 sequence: CASSSGLGSEKLFF. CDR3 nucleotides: TGTGCCAGCAGCTCGGGTCTTGGGAGTGAAAAACTGTTTTTT. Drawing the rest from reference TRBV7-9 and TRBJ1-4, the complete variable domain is DTGVSQNPRHKITKRGQNVTFRCDPISEHNRLYWYRQTLGQGPEFLTYFQNEAQLEKSRLLSDRFSAERPKGSFSTLEIQRTEQGDSAMYLCASSSGLGSEKLFFGSGTQLSVL.